One sample yielded the 9 T cell receptor beta chains listed below, sequenced in a study of blood T cell repertoires in COVID-19. Repertoires were generated with immunoSEQ multiplex PCR, while TCRdb's copy carries only in-frame clones and drops some. The sample has about 350,000 clones; about 90% are singletons. The sample was PBMCs or T cells enriched from blood (not recorded which). The receptor source for this set is a woman in her 30s who had recovered from COVID-19.

This chain joins TRBV27 and TRBJ1-2; 10 bases are shared with TRBD1. The CDR3 has 13 amino acids. CDR1 and CDR2 from the germline V gene are MNHEY and SMNVEV (reference sequence). V shed 5 bases and J 6 bases; nucleotides not matched to a gene: 3. The CDR3: CASSLDRGHGYTF. The CDR3 DNA follows: TGTGCCAGCAGTCTCGACAGGGGGCATGGCTACACCTTC.

The chain couples TRBV5-6 to TRBJ1-2, with D hard to call. The CDR3 covers 14 residues. From germline, CDR1 is SGHDT and CDR2 YYEEEE. V lost 0 bases and J 0 bases, leaving 6 bases between the germline ends. CDR3 residues: CASSLVAANYGYTF. The DNA of the CDR3 is TGTGCCAGCAGCTTGGTCGCAGCTAACTATGGCTACACCTTC.

The rearrangement joins TRBV27 to TRBJ1-3, with 9 bases lining up with TRBD1. The CDR3 runs to 15 residues. Germline lookup yields CDR1 MNHEY and CDR2 SMNVEV (reference sequence). V lost 2 bases and J lost 1; bases outside the gene matches: 0. The CDR3 DNA is TGTGCCAGCAGTTTAGGACAGGGGTCTGGAAACACCATATATTTT. Residues: CASSLGQGSGNTIYF.

The chain is built from TRBV19 and TRBJ2-3, with D hard to call. The CDR3 spans 16 residues. CDR1 is LNHDA and CDR2 is SQIVND in the germline V gene (reference sequence). Trimming stripped 3 bases from V and 0 bases from J, with 13 bases between. The CDR3 spells CASSITADSSTDTQYF. CDR3 DNA sequence: TGTGCCAGTAGTATCACCGCCGACTCTAGCACAGATACGCAGTATTTT.

The chain links TRBV2 to TRBJ1-5; D remains unclear. Trimming took 8 bases from V and 3 from J, leaving 11 bases between them. This CDR3 comprises 13 residues. Per the germline V gene, CDR1 is SNHLY and CDR2 is FYNNEI. DNA of the CDR3: TGTGCCAGCGCCCCAGATTCCAATCAGCCCCAGCATTTT. This encodes CASAPDSNQPQHF.

The chain employs TRBV10-1 and TRBJ2-1; TRBD2 is a possible D gene (7 bases). Looked up from germline, CDR1 is WNHNN and CDR2 is SYGVQD (reference sequence). The CDR3 runs 16 residues. The ends were cut back, 5 bases at V and 5 bases at J, with 19 bases in the middle. CDR3 in amino acids: CASSPLGAGANNEQFF. Here the CDR3 DNA reads TGCGCCAGCAGTCCCCTAGGTGCGGGGGCAAACAATGAGCAGTTCTTC.

The chain carries TRBV30 and TRBJ1-1; no firm D call. With 4 bases removed from V and 4 bases from J, the gap between germline ends came to 10 bases. The CDR3 loop spans 12 amino acids. CDR1 and CDR2 from the germline V gene are GTSNPN and SVGIG (reference sequence). The CDR3 loop reads CAWTQEVTEAFF. The CDR3 DNA is TGTGCCTGGACCCAGGAGGTCACTGAAGCTTTCTTT.

The chain uses TRBV7-8 and TRBJ1-2, with 7 bases that match TRBD1. Germline CDR1 reads SGHVS; CDR2 reads FQNEAQ. The ends lost 4 bases at V and 4 bases at J; junction bases unmatched: 21. CDR3 length equals 19 residues. CDR3 region: CASSSRPGQSNSGGYGYTF. The CDR3 DNA reads TGTGCCAGCAGCTCCCGGCCGGGACAGTCAAACTCCGGGGGCTATGGCTACACCTTC. Combining the CDR3 with reference TRBV7-8 and TRBJ1-2 gives the whole variable domain GAGVSQSPRYKVAKRGQDVALRCDPISGHVSLFWYQQALGQGPEFLTYFQNEAQLDKSGLPSDRFFAERPEGSVSTLKIQRTQQEDSAVYLCASSSRPGQSNSGGYGYTFGSGTRLTVV.

The chain recombines TRBV28 with TRBJ2-7, with D tentatively TRBD2 (6 bases). CDR1 and CDR2 from the germline V gene are MDHEN and SYDVKM. Trimming stripped 7 bases from V and 0 bases from J, with 13 bases between. The CDR3 is made up of 14 amino acids. The CDR3 DNA follows: TGTGCCAGCAAGGCCGGGGGAGCCTCCTACGAGCAGTACTTC. Translated, it gives CASKAGGASYEQYF.